What follows are 5 T cell receptor beta chains derived from one specimen sequenced in a study of blood T cells in healthy people across ages (dated by TCRdb to about 2015). Library preparation was by 5' RACE. The data were produced on an Illumina HiSeq 2500. The second PCR ran for about 7 to 11 cycles and used a J-beta primer mix along with a sample-barcoded 5' primer. The public sequencing data were trimmed at Q25 with fastp and processed into clonotypes with MiXCR by TCRdb, which kept only in-frame beta chains. Each entry is one CDR3 protein sequence, shown with its most common DNA and genes. In all, the sample holds around 790,000 distinct CDR3 sequences, and under 45% of those were seen once. The top ten constitute about 19% of the sample. The sample was blood. All receptors come from a man in his sixties in good health.

The chain is built from TRBV5-5 and TRBJ2-3, with D possibly matching TRBD1 (6 bases). Trimming shortened V by 2 bases and J by 0 bases, and 10 bases separated the two germline ends. CDR1 is SGHKS, CDR2 YYEKEE, per germline (reference sequence). This CDR3 is built from 15 residues. In DNA form, the CDR3 reads TGTGCCAGCAGCTTTTCAGGACAGAGCACAGATACGCAGTATTTT. It is translated as CASSFSGQSTDTQYF. The full variable domain, completed using reference TRBV5-5 and TRBJ2-3, is DAGVTQSPTHLIKTRGQQVTLRCSPISGHKSVSWYQQVLGQGPQFIFQYYEKEERGRGNFPDRFSARQFPNYSSELNVNALLLGDSALYLCASSFSGQSTDTQYFGPGTRLTVL.

The chain couples TRBV9 to TRBJ2-7, with 9 bases matching TRBD1. J gave up 5 bases and V 0 bases, and 12 bases lay outside the gene matches. Germline lookup yields CDR1 SGDLS and CDR2 YYNGEE. The CDR3 extends over 17 amino acids. CDR3 residues: CASSVGPQGTGSHEQYF. Here the CDR3 DNA reads TGTGCCAGCAGCGTAGGGCCCCAGGGGACAGGGTCCCACGAGCAGTACTTC.

This clonotype was counted only a few times. J is TRBJ2-7 and V is TRBV7-9, with D unresolved. Trimming shortened V by 0 bases and J by 6 bases, and 15 bases separated the two germline ends. Germline CDR1 SEHNR, CDR2 FQNEAQ (reference sequence). CDR3 length: 15 residues. The CDR3 sequence is CASSLAFRQASEQYF. The CDR3 DNA reads TGTGCCAGCAGCTTAGCATTTAGGCAGGCCTCCGAGCAGTACTTC.

The chain employs TRBV12-3 or TRBV12-4 and TRBJ1-2; D possibly corresponds to TRBD1 (5 bases). CDR3 length equals 14 residues. Trimming removed 6 bases from V and 8 bases from J, with 19 bases in between. The CDR3: CASRPAGHPGGYTF. CDR3 in DNA: TGTGCCAGCAGGCCAGCCGGACATCCAGGGGGCTACACCTTC.

The chain carries TRBV7-9 and TRBJ2-3, with 7 positions matching TRBD1. Germline lookup yields CDR1 SEHNR and CDR2 FQNEAQ (reference sequence). V dropped 11 bases and J dropped 0; count of bases not matched to a gene: 5. The CDR3 consists of 13 residues. CDR3 in amino acids: CAVGTESTDTQYF. The CDR3 DNA follows: TGTGCCGTGGGGACAGAGAGCACAGATACGCAGTATTTT.